Listed here are 10 T cell receptor beta chains from one sample, sequenced in a study of cytomegalovirus exposure and HLA in healthy donors. The PCR contained 60 Vbeta and 13 Jbeta primers. Here immunoSEQ multiplex PCR was the method, and the copy in TCRdb shows in-frame clones only, minus some. The repertoire holds about 37,000 clones, with roughly 81% as singletons. Material: PBMCs. The receptors originated from a woman in her thirties or forties in good health and CMV-seronegative.

The DNA of the CDR3 is TGTGCCAGCAGTTTATCCACCGGGACAGCCTACGAGCAGTACTTC. It is translated as CASSLSTGTAYEQYF. This chain connects TRBV27 to TRBJ2-7, with 7 bases identical to TRBD1. This CDR3 contains 15 residues. CDR1 is MNHEY and CDR2 is SMNVEV in the germline V gene (reference sequence). V lost 0 bases and J lost 2; bases outside the gene matches: 4.

CDR3 sequence (DNA): TGTGCCAGCAGCCGCACAGGGGGAGAGACCCAGTACTTC. It codes for CASSRTGGETQYF. The rearrangement uses TRBV5-6 and TRBJ2-5; 8 bases map to TRBD1. With 4 bases clipped from V and 4 bases from J, the junction kept 3 bases outside the gene matches. CDR1 is SGHDT, CDR2 YYEEEE, per germline. CDR3 length equals 13 residues.

The chain has TRBV7-9 and TRBJ2-7; weak D call: TRBD2 (5 bases). The CDR3 consists of 15 residues. V was cut by 5 bases and J by 2 bases, with 16 bases left in between. CDR1 is SEHNR, CDR2 FQNEAQ, per germline (reference sequence). The CDR3 is CASSGEGRAPYEQYF. CDR3 in DNA: TGTGCCAGCAGCGGAGAGGGTCGGGCCCCCTACGAGCAGTACTTC.

The chain employs TRBV5-1 and TRBJ1-1; D is ambiguous. Trimming pared 2 bases from V and 4 bases from J, leaving 9 bases between. CDR1 and CDR2 (germline): SGHRS, YFSETQ. The CDR3 runs 13 residues. The DNA for the CDR3 is TGCGCCAGCAGCTTCGCCGAGGGCACTGAAGCTTTCTTT. Its protein is CASSFAEGTEAFF.

The rearrangement joins TRBV4-2 to TRBJ2-4; D is possibly TRBD2 (6 bases). The V gene lost 0 bases and the J gene lost 4 bases, with 13 bases spanning the gap. The germline V gene encodes CDR1 LGHNA and CDR2 YNFKEQ. This CDR3 spans 16 amino acids. The chain's CDR3 is CASSQDESGLKNIQYF. The CDR3 coding sequence is TGTGCCAGCAGCCAAGATGAAAGCGGGCTGAAAAACATTCAGTACTTC.

V is TRBV5-1 and J is TRBJ2-3; 7 bases line up with TRBD1. CDR1 is SGHRS and CDR2 is YFSETQ in the germline V gene. The CDR3 extends over 15 amino acids. V shed 4 bases and J 0 bases; nucleotides not matched to a gene: 5. CDR3 sequence reads: CASSPRDSSTDTQYF. The CDR3 nucleotides are TGCGCCAGCAGCCCCCGGGACAGTAGCACAGATACGCAGTATTTT.

The gene calls are TRBV4-2 and TRBJ2-5; D perhaps matches TRBD2 (5 bases). Germline V lookup: CDR1 LGHNA, CDR2 YNFKEQ. V lost 0 bases and J lost 3, with 8 bases in between. The CDR3 runs 14 residues. Written as DNA, the CDR3 is TGTGCCAGCAGCCAAGAACCCGGGGAAGAGACCCAGTACTTC. Translating it yields CASSQEPGEETQYF.

V gene TRBV11-2 combines with J gene TRBJ2-7, with TRBD1 as a possible D gene (6 bases). V lost 3 bases and J 2 bases, leaving 11 bases between the germline ends. The CDR3 loop spans 14 amino acids. Germline values: CDR1 SGHAT, CDR2 FQNNGV. Written as DNA, the CDR3 is TGTGCCAGCAGCTTCGGGGACACCACCTACGAGCAGTACTTC. The encoded protein is CASSFGDTTYEQYF.

The gene calls are TRBV2 and TRBJ1-5; D might be TRBD1 (5 bases). Germline loops: CDR1 SNHLY, CDR2 FYNNEI. The CDR3 spans 14 residues. Trimming took 7 bases from V and 4 from J, leaving 14 bases between them. CDR3 amino acids: CASNALGGNQPQHF. The CDR3 nucleotides are TGTGCCAGCAATGCCCTCGGGGGGAATCAGCCCCAGCATTTT.

The J gene is TRBJ1-1, the V gene TRBV15; tentatively, D is TRBD1 (5 bases). Between the trimmed V and J ends, which lost 8 bases and 0 bases, there was a span of 10 bases. CDR1 and CDR2 from the germline V gene are LNHNV and YYDKDF (reference sequence). The CDR3 runs to 13 residues. For the CDR3, the DNA is TGTGCCACCCGGGGGGGGATGAACACTGAAGCTTTCTTT. It yields the protein CATRGGMNTEAFF.